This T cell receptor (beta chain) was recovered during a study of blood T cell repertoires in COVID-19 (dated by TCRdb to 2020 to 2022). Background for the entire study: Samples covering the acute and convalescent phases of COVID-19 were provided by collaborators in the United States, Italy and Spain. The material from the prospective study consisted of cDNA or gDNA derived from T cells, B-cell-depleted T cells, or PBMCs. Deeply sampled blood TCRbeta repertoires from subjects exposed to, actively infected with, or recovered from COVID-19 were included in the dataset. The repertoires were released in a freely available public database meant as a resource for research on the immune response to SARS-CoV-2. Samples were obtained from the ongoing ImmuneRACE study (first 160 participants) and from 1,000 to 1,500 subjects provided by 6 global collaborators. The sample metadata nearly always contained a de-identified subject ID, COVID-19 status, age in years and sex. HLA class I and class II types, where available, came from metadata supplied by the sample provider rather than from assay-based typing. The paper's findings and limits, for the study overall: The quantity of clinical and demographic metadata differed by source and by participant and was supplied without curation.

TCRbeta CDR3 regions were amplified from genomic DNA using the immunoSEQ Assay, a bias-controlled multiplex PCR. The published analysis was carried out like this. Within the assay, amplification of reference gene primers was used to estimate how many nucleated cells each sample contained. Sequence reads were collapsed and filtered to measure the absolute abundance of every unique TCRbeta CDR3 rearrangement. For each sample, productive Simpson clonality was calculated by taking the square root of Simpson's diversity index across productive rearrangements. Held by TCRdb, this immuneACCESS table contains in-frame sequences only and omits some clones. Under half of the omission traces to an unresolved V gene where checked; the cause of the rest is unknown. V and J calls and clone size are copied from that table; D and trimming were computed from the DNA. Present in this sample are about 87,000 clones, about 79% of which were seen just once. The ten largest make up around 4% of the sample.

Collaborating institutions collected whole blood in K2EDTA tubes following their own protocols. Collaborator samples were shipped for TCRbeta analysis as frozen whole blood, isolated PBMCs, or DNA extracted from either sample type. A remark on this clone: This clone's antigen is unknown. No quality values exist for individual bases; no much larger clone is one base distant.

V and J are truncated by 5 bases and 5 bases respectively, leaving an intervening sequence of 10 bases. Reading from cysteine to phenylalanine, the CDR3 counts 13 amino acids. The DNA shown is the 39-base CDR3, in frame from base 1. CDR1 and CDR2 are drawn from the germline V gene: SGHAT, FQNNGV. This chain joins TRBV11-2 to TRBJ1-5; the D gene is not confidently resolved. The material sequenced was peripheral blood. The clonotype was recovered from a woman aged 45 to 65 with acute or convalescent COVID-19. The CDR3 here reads CASSRSTDQPQHF. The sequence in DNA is TGTGCCAGCAGCCGATCCACAGATCAGCCCCAGCATTTT.